This TCR beta chain is from a study of T cells in Graves' hyperthyroidism and ophthalmopathy. Study results and caveats: Ophthalmopathy was identified by the model a median about seven months ahead of onset.

Germline V lookup: CDR1 SGHTA, CDR2 FQGTGA. CDR3 length equals 15 residues. V gave up 5 bases and J gave up 0 bases, with 14 bases separating them. Researchers amplified the TCR beta CDR3 regions from RNA transcripts. A first-round RT-PCR of the TCR CDR3 used the HTBI primer set. TCRdb passed the multiplex PCR reads through MiXCR, listing each CDR3 protein once. The table lists 650,000 to 850,000 distinct CDR3 sequences, 15% to 20% of them singletons. Exclusion of patients followed from uncontrolled infection, other autoimmune disease, pregnancy or lactation. This clonotype was observed many times. Its matching antigen is unknown.

The clonotype was recovered from a woman aged 45-65 years with Graves' hyperthyroidism that later progressed to Graves' ophthalmopathy. The V gene is TRBV7-3, the J gene TRBJ2-7, with TRBD1 as a possible D gene (7 bases). The sample comprised blood. The CDR3 DNA follows: TGTGCCAGCAGCCCACGCGGGGACAGCTCCTACGAGCAGTACTTC. Residues: CASSPRGDSSYEQYF.